This T cell receptor (beta chain) was obtained from a study of blood T cell repertoires in COVID-19. Some clones are missing from TCRdb's copy, which holds only in-frame ones; the method was immunoSEQ multiplex PCR. The sample has 150,000 to 250,000 clones, roughly 87% seen once. CDR3 length equals 10 residues. V was clipped by 6 bases and J by 3 bases, with 4 bases between them. Germline V gives CDR1 DFQATT, CDR2 SNEGSKA (reference sequence). V and J are TRBV20-1 and TRBJ2-3; D remains unclear. Sequencing was done on a sample of PBMCs or T cells enriched from blood (not recorded which). The sequence came from a woman aged 30 to 39 who had recovered from COVID-19. CDR3 DNA sequence: TGCAGTGCCTTAACAGATACGCAGTATTTT. This translates into CSALTDTQYF.